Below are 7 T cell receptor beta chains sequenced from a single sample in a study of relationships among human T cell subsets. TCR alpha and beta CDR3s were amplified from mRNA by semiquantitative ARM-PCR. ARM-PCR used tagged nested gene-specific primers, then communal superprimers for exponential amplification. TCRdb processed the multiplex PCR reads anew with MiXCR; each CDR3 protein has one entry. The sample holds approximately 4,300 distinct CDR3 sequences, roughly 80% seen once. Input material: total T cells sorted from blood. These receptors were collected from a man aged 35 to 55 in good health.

The CDR3 DNA follows: TGTGCCAGCAGTTACGAAGGGGTCCAGCCCCAGCATTTT. This gives the protein CASSYEGVQPQHF. The chain is built from TRBV6-2 or TRBV6-3 and TRBJ1-5, with TRBD1 as a possible D gene (5 bases). The CDR3 covers 13 residues. Germline CDR1 reads MNHEY; CDR2 reads SVGEGT. The V and J ends lost 2 bases and 7 bases respectively, with 9 bases between them.

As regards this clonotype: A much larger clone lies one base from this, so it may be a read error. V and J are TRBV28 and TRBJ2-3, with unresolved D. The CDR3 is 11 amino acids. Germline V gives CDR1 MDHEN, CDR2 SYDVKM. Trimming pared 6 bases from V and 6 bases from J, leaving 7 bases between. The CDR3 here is CASSRVDTQYF. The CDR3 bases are TGTGCCAGCAGCCGGGTGGATACGCAGTATTTT.

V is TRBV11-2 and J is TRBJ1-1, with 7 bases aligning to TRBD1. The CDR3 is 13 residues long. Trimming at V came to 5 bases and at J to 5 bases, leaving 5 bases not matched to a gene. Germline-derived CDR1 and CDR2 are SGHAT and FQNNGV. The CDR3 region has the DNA TGTGCCAGCAGCGAGGGACAGACTACTGAAGCTTTCTTT. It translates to CASSEGQTTEAFF.

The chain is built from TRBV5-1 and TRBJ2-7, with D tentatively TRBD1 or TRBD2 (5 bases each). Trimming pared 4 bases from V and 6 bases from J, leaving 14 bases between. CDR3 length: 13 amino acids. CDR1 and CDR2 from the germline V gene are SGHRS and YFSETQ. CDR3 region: CASSRGPGVEQYF. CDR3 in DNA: TGCGCCAGCAGCCGGGGCCCAGGAGTCGAGCAGTACTTC.

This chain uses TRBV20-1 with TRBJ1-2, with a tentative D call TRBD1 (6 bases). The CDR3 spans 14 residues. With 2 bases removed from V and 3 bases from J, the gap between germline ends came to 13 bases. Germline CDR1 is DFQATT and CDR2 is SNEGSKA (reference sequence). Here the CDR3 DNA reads TGCAGTGCTAGAACCCCTCCAGGGGACTATGGCTACACCTTC. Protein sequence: CSARTPPGDYGYTF.

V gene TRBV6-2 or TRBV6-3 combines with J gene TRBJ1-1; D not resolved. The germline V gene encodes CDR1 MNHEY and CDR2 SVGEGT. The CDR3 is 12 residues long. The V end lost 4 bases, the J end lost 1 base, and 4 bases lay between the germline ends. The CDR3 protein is CASSLRNTEAFF. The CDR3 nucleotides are TGTGCCAGCAGTTTAAGGAACACTGAAGCTTTCTTT.

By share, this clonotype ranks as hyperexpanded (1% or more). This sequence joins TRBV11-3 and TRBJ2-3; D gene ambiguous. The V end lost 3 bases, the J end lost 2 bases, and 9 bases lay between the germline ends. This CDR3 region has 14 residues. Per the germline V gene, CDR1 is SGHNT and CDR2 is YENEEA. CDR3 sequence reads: CASSFGATTDTQYF. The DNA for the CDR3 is TGTGCCAGCAGCTTCGGTGCCACCACAGATACGCAGTATTTT. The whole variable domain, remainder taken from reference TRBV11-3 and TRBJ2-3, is EAGVVQSPRYKIIEKKQPVAFWCNPISGHNTLYWYLQNLGQGPELLIRYENEEAVDDSQLPKDRFSAERLKGVDSTLKIQPAELGDSAVYLCASSFGATTDTQYFGPGTRLTVL.